The entry below describes one T cell receptor (beta chain). The antigen is unknown. The data belong to a study of T cells in Graves' hyperthyroidism and ophthalmopathy. Graves' hyperthyroidism qualified as stable when ophthalmopathy did not progress within 18 months. Patients between 18 and 65 years old had hyperthyroidism, newly diagnosed and lasting under 2 months. Exclusions: uncontrolled infection, other autoimmune disease, pregnancy, lactation. TCR beta CDR3 regions were amplified from RNA. When the TCR CDR3 underwent first-round RT-PCR, the HTBI primer set was used. TCRdb processed the multiplex PCR reads anew with MiXCR; each CDR3 protein has one entry. This table holds 200,000 to 250,000 distinct CDR3 sequences, more than 15% found once. Notes on the study in general: In the analysis, a 13 V-J model separated ophthalmopathy from stable hyperthyroidism.

This sequence was found in a man aged 45-65 years with Graves' hyperthyroidism. Input material: blood.

The CDR3 DNA follows: TGTGCTAGTGGTTCCCCGAGCGCAAAACAAGAGACCCAGTACTTC. Protein: CASGSPSAKQETQYF. The rearrangement joins TRBV12-5 to TRBJ2-5; D not certain. CDR1 and CDR2 (germline): LGHNT, FRNRAP. The length of the CDR3 is 15 residues. V shed 4 bases and J shed 2 bases, with 14 bases lying between them.